Described below is a single T cell receptor beta chain sequence and its context. Its target is not known. Germline is not matched at one junction end, which may reflect a read error. A second roughly 6 to 11 cycle PCR used barcoded and J-beta primers. TCRdb ran MiXCR on the 5' RACE reads and lists one entry per CDR3 protein. The sample lists 1.5 million to 2 million distinct CDR3 sequences, 28% seen once, with 7.7% in the top ten. Germline V lookup: CDR1 SGHTA, CDR2 FQGNSA. The CDR3 runs 15 residues. The sample is drawn from a study of blood T cells in healthy people across ages. Findings and limits, study-wide: As naive T cell percentage varied, TCR beta diversity correlated strongly with it. Unsorted PBMC material precluded a definitive naive versus antigen-experienced comparison. Per-million-T-cell TCR beta diversity fell roughly linearly with age.

Sequencing input: blood. V usage is TRBV7-2 and J usage is TRBJ2-1, with no clear D. The TCR comes from a woman in her twenties or thirties in good health. CDR3 in DNA: TGTGCCTGCAGCTTAGTCGGAGCGACCTACAATGAGCAGTTCTTC. Translated, it gives CACSLVGATYNEQFF.